The 23 T cell receptor beta chains below were found in one sample sequenced in a study of T cells in Graves' hyperthyroidism and ophthalmopathy. TCR beta CDR3 regions were amplified from RNA. Carried out on the TCR CDR3, a first-round RT-PCR used the HTBI primer set. TCRdb fed the multiplex PCR reads into MiXCR, producing one record per CDR3 protein. The data contain about 180,000 distinct CDR3 sequences, about 18% of them singletons. The specimen was blood. Receptors originate from a woman aged 45-60 years with Graves' hyperthyroidism.

V and J are TRBV5-6 and TRBJ2-5, with D unresolved. CDR3 length equals 13 residues. Germline CDR1 SGHDT, CDR2 YYEEEE. Trimming took 5 bases from V and 2 from J, leaving 10 bases between them. The CDR3 loop reads CASRRLTQETQYF. The CDR3 region has the DNA TGTGCCAGCAGACGACTTACACAAGAGACCCAGTACTTC.

This clonotype was seen repeatedly, ten times or more. V and J are TRBV4-1 and TRBJ2-7; D may match TRBD1 or TRBD2 (6 bases each). Germline V gene lookup returns CDR1 MGHRA and CDR2 YSYEKL. Between the trimmed V and J ends, which lost 0 bases and 4 bases, there was a span of 10 bases. This CDR3 contains 14 residues. CDR3 sequence: CASSQDEGGYEQYF. As DNA, the CDR3 is TGCGCCAGCAGCCAAGATGAGGGGGGTTACGAGCAGTACTTC.

The chain couples TRBV11-2 to TRBJ1-5; a possible D gene is TRBD1 (5 bases). V dropped 5 bases and J dropped 5 bases, with 10 bases sitting between them. Per germline, CDR1 SGHAT and CDR2 FQNNGV. The CDR3 is made up of 13 amino acids. The CDR3 sequence is CASSQDRDQPQHF. The CDR3 region has the DNA TGTGCCAGCAGCCAAGACAGAGATCAGCCCCAGCATTTT. The variable domain in full, with the rest retrieved from reference TRBV11-2 and TRBJ1-5, is EAGVAQSPRYKIIEKRQSVAFWCNPISGHATLYWYQQILGQGPKLLIQFQNNGVVDDSQLPKDRFSAERLKGVDSTLKIQPAKLEDSAVYLCASSQDRDQPQHFGDGTRLSIL.

The table lists this clonotype with many counts. The chain has TRBV13 and TRBJ1-2, with 8 bases that match TRBD1. Germline V gene data show CDR1 as PRHDT and CDR2 as FYEKMQ (reference sequence). The CDR3 runs 17 residues. Germline trimming cut 5 bases from V and 4 bases from J; bases unmatched to any gene: 15. CDR3 nucleotide sequence: TGTGCCAGCAGCCCCGACGCTCGCAGGGGGCATATCTATGGCTACACCTTC. It encodes CASSPDARRGHIYGYTF.

Regarding this clonotype: This may be a read error: a much more frequent sequence differs by one nucleotide. This chain uses TRBV29-1 with TRBJ2-7, with D perhaps matching TRBD1 or TRBD2 (5 bases each). CDR3 length: 11 amino acids. Trimming cost V 4 bases and J 7 bases, with 11 bases left between them. The germline gives CDR1 SQVTM, CDR2 ANQGSEA. In DNA, the CDR3 is TGCAGCGTTGGGGGGTCGGGGGAGCAGTACTTC. It specifies CSVGGSGEQYF.

This clonotype was counted only a few times. The chain combines TRBV6-1 with TRBJ1-1; 7 nucleotides match TRBD1. This CDR3 has 14 amino acids. With 7 bases clipped from V and 3 bases from J, the junction kept 8 bases outside the gene matches. Germline V gives CDR1 MNHNS, CDR2 SASEGT. CDR3 region: CASIRQGVDTEAFF. The CDR3 DNA reads as TGTGCCAGCATTCGACAGGGTGTCGACACTGAAGCTTTCTTT.

This clonotype was observed at least ten times. This sequence joins TRBV6-1 and TRBJ2-3, with D possibly TRBD2 on 7 matching bases. The CDR3 has 18 amino acids. V was pared by 2 bases and J by 0 bases, with 18 bases between. Germline V CDR1 and CDR2: MNHNS, SASEGT. The CDR3, as DNA: TGTGCCAGCAGTGAAAGACGGGGGGCCACCTCTAGCACAGATACGCAGTATTTT. Translated: CASSERRGATSSTDTQYF.

This clonotype was seen ten or more times. CDR3 in DNA: TGCAGTGCTAAAACGACTAGCGGGGGGGCCCGGACCCAGTACTTC. It codes for CSAKTTSGGARTQYF. The V and J genes are TRBV20-1 and TRBJ2-5; 14 bases line up with TRBD2. Trimming removed 4 bases from V and 7 bases from J; junction bases left unmatched: 8. From germline, CDR1 is DFQATT and CDR2 SNEGSKA (reference sequence). The CDR3 spans 15 residues.

This clonotype was counted at least ten times. V is TRBV20-1 and J is TRBJ2-3; D not certain. CDR1 and CDR2 (germline): DFQATT, SNEGSKA (reference sequence). V lost 0 bases and J lost 0, with 10 bases in between. The CDR3 is 15 residues long. CDR3 in amino acids: CSAREWGFSTDTQYF. The CDR3, as DNA: TGCAGTGCTAGAGAGTGGGGATTTAGCACAGATACGCAGTATTTT.

This clonotype was counted many times. The chain joins TRBV29-1 to TRBJ2-1; D is perhaps TRBD1 (6 bases). Germline CDR1 reads SQVTM; CDR2 reads ANQGSEA. CDR3 size: 11 residues. Trimming pared 5 bases from V and 8 bases from J, leaving 10 bases between. For the CDR3, the DNA is TGCAGCGTTTGGGCAGGGGATGAGCAGTTCTTC. Translating gives CSVWAGDEQFF.

The gene calls are TRBV5-8 and TRBJ2-7, with D perhaps matching TRBD1 or TRBD2 (5 bases each). V shed 3 bases and J shed 4 bases, with 11 bases lying between them. This CDR3 has 13 amino acids. Germline values: CDR1 SGHTS, CDR2 YDEGEE. CDR3 loop: CASSSRGRYEQYF. The DNA for the CDR3 is TGTGCCAGCAGCTCTAGGGGACGTTACGAGCAGTACTTC.

This clonotype occurred many times. The V call is TRBV20-1, the J call TRBJ2-2; D possibly corresponds to TRBD2 (6 bases). V was trimmed by 5 bases and J by 5 bases, leaving 12 bases between them. The CDR3 extends over 13 amino acids. CDR1 is DFQATT, CDR2 SNEGSKA, per germline (reference sequence). The DNA of the CDR3 is TGCAGTGCTCGGACTACTTCTACCGGGGAGCTGTTTTTT. It translates to CSARTTSTGELFF.

This clonotype showed up many times. V gene TRBV28 combines with J gene TRBJ2-1, with 8 bases matching TRBD1. The germline CDR1 and CDR2 sequences are MDHEN and SYDVKM. The CDR3 is 15 residues long. V was clipped by 5 bases and J by 4 bases; unmatched bases: 7. For the CDR3, the DNA is TGTGCCAGCAGTCCCCGAAACAGGGGGTACAATGAGCAGTTCTTC. Residues: CASSPRNRGYNEQFF. The full variable domain, with the rest looked up from reference TRBV28 and TRBJ2-1, is DVKVTQSSRYLVKRTGEKVFLECVQDMDHENMFWYRQDPGLGLRLIYFSYDVKMKEKGDIPEGYSVSREKKERFSLILESASTNQTSMYLCASSPRNRGYNEQFFGPGTRLTVL.

This rearrangement joins TRBV27 to TRBJ1-5, with 10 positions matching TRBD1. The germline gives CDR1 MNHEY, CDR2 SMNVEV (reference sequence). The CDR3 is 17 residues long. Trimming took 4 bases from V and 2 from J; bases not matched to a gene: 8. CDR3 residues: CASSSGTGASGNQPQHF. For the CDR3, the DNA is TGTGCCAGCAGTTCCGGGACAGGGGCCAGCGGCAATCAGCCCCAGCATTTT.

This clonotype was detected many times. This chain links TRBV20-1 with TRBJ1-1, with unresolved D. The CDR3 sequence is 13 residues long. The germline V gene encodes CDR1 DFQATT and CDR2 SNEGSKA (reference sequence). Trimming pared 1 base from V and 4 bases from J, leaving 10 bases between. CDR3 amino acids: CSARVYTLTEAFF. In DNA form, the CDR3 reads TGCAGTGCTAGAGTCTACACACTCACTGAAGCTTTCTTT.

V usage is TRBV5-1 and J usage is TRBJ1-4, with TRBD1 as a possible D gene (5 bases). The V gene lost 6 bases and the J gene lost 8 bases, with 20 bases spanning the gap. CDR1 SGHRS and CDR2 YFSETQ come from the germline V gene. CDR3 length: 15 amino acids. The CDR3 region has the DNA TGCGCCAGCACCCGGACCGGGGGGGAGGGCGAAAAACTGTTTTTT. Protein product: CASTRTGGEGEKLFF.

This clonotype was picked up many times. The V and J genes are TRBV5-1 and TRBJ1-3; the D gene is possibly TRBD1 (5 bases). V was clipped by 1 base and J by 0 bases, with 11 bases between them. The CDR3 is made up of 16 amino acids. Germline CDR1 SGHRS, CDR2 YFSETQ. This CDR3 reads CASSLLPGSSGNTIYF. The CDR3 DNA reads TGCGCCAGCAGCTTGCTCCCAGGGAGCTCTGGAAACACCATATATTTT. The variable domain in full, completed from reference TRBV5-1 and TRBJ1-3, reads KAGVTQTPRYLIKTRGQQVTLSCSPISGHRSVSWYQQTPGQGLQFLFEYFSETQRNKGNFPGRFSGRQFSNSRSEMNVSTLELGDSALYLCASSLLPGSSGNTIYFGEGSWLTVV.

There are many counts of this clonotype. The chain couples TRBV9 to TRBJ2-3; D possibly uses TRBD1 or TRBD2 (5 bases each). This CDR3 has 15 amino acids. V dropped 4 bases and J dropped 2 bases, with 14 bases sitting between them. CDR1 is SGDLS, CDR2 YYNGEE, per germline. CDR3 in amino acids: CASSFRDAYTDTQYF. The DNA for the CDR3 is TGTGCCAGCAGCTTCCGGGACGCCTACACAGATACGCAGTATTTT.

This clonotype was seen at least ten times. The chain employs TRBV2 and TRBJ1-1; perhaps TRBD1 as D (6 bases). The ends were cut back, 5 bases at V and 6 bases at J, with 10 bases in the middle. Per the germline V gene, CDR1 is SNHLY and CDR2 is FYNNEI. This CDR3 has 12 amino acids. CDR3 bases: TGTGCCAGCAGTCTGGGGGCGGCTGAAGCTTTCTTT. It encodes CASSLGAAEAFF.

This clonotype was observed a handful of times. V usage is TRBV18 and J usage is TRBJ2-5; D remains ambiguous. The V end lost 6 bases, the J end lost 5 bases, and 19 bases lay between the germline ends. CDR1 and CDR2 from the germline V gene are KGHSH and LQKENI. The CDR3 is made up of 15 amino acids. Written as DNA, the CDR3 is TGTGCCAGCTCTCTACCGCTGGGATCTGCTGAGACCCAGTACTTC. Translated: CASSLPLGSAETQYF.

V usage is TRBV3-1 and J usage is TRBJ1-2; D is unclear. The CDR3 is made up of 13 amino acids. The germline V gene encodes CDR1 LGHDT and CDR2 YNNKEL (reference sequence). Trimming removed 8 bases at V and 7 bases at J, with 17 bases between. The CDR3 loop reads CASFLGPGGGYTF. The CDR3 DNA is TGTGCCAGCTTCCTGGGCCCCGGTGGTGGCTACACCTTC.

At least ten counts were recorded for this clonotype. The chain employs TRBV27 and TRBJ1-1; no firm D call. The CDR3 is made up of 14 amino acids. Germline-derived CDR1 and CDR2 are MNHEY and SMNVEV (reference sequence). V lost 0 bases and J lost 7, with 12 bases in between. Written as DNA, the CDR3 is TGTGCCAGCAGTTTATCGATCGGACGCGATGAAGCTTTCTTT. Its translation: CASSLSIGRDEAFF.

In this sample, this clonotype turned up many times. This chain links TRBV5-6 with TRBJ1-4; D perhaps matches TRBD1 (6 bases). Germline V gene data show CDR1 as SGHDT and CDR2 as YYEEEE. Trimming cost V 2 bases and J 8 bases, with 13 bases left between them. This CDR3 is 14 amino acids long. In DNA, the CDR3 is TGTGCCAGCAGCTTACGACAGGTGGGCGAAAAACTGTTTTTT. Its protein product is CASSLRQVGEKLFF.